This T cell receptor beta chain stems from a study of Graves' ophthalmopathy and Graves' hyperthyroidism. Study-level findings and limits: Most thyroid clonotypes expanded beyond 0.001 frequency were also found in blood.

In the case of this clonotype: Its specificity is unknown.

Trimming at V came to 6 bases and at J to 3 bases, leaving 14 bases not matched to a gene. The CDR3 loop spans 17 amino acids. The germline gives CDR1 DFQATT, CDR2 SNEGSKA (reference sequence). The study amplified TCR beta CDR3 regions using RNA transcripts. HTBI primers were used in a first-round RT-PCR, which preceded a second-round multiplex PCR. TCRdb processed the multiplex PCR reads anew with MiXCR; each CDR3 protein has one entry. Found here are 200,000 to 300,000 distinct CDR3 sequences, about 47% of them singletons; the top ten hold 40% to 55%. Ophthalmopathy in the donors was of moderate-to-severe activity, with CAS ≥3, NOSPECS ≥4 and duration under 3 months. Pregnancy or lactation, uncontrolled infections and other autoimmune diseases were grounds for excluding patients.

The clonotype originates from an adult man with Graves' ophthalmopathy. The rearrangement joins TRBV20-1 to TRBJ2-2; 9 bases align to TRBD1. Sequencing input: peripheral blood. In DNA form, the CDR3 reads TGCAGTGCCCCGAACCAGGGACAGGGCAGGGACACCGGGGAGCTGTTTTTT. Protein sequence: CSAPNQGQGRDTGELFF.